This TCR beta chain was identified in a study of blood T cell repertoires in COVID-19 (dated by TCRdb to 2018 to 2021). Background on the whole study: Samples from collaborators originated in the United States, Italy and Spain and spanned both the acute and convalescent phases of COVID-19. The material from the prospective study consisted of cDNA or gDNA derived from T cells, B-cell-depleted T cells, or PBMCs. The sample metadata nearly always contained a de-identified subject ID, COVID-19 status, age in years and sex. The samples were drawn from the first 160 participants of the ongoing ImmuneRACE study and from 1,254 subjects provided by 6 global collaborators. Subjects who had been exposed to COVID-19, were actively infected with it, or had recovered from it provided the deeply sampled blood TCRbeta repertoires that made up the dataset. The repertoires were made available in a free public database intended to serve as a resource for research on the immune response to SARS-CoV-2. Where available, HLA class I and class II types were obtained from metadata supplied by the sample provider rather than from assay-based typing. General study outcomes and caveats: Clinical and demographic metadata were provided uncurated, with the amount varying by source and participant.

The germline V gene provides CDR1 SGHTA and CDR2 FQGNSA. The CDR3 numbers 15 residues from cysteine through phenylalanine. Just CDR3 DNA is preserved here, 45 bases in frame from base 1. V is cut back by 2 bases and J by 4 bases, with 6 bases in the junction unmatched. Each collaborating institution followed its own protocols to collect whole blood in K2EDTA tubes. For TCRbeta analysis, collaborators shipped samples as frozen whole blood, isolated PBMCs, or DNA extracted from either of those sample types. To note about this clone: This receptor's antigen is unknown. No base qualities exist here, and no much larger clone lies one base off it.

The immunoSEQ Assay, a bias-controlled multiplex PCR, was used to amplify TCRbeta CDR3 regions from genomic DNA. The study's own analysis went as follows. Nucleated cell counts per sample were estimated from amplification of reference gene primers within the assay. Sequence reads were collapsed and filtered to measure the absolute abundance of every unique TCRbeta CDR3 rearrangement. For each sample, productive Simpson clonality was calculated as the square root of Simpson's diversity index across productive rearrangements. The clones in this table, taken by TCRdb from immuneACCESS, are in-frame only. Not every clone is retained; where verified, under half of the shortfall comes from an unresolved V gene, and the cause of the rest is unknown. The V and J calls and clone size are taken from that table; D and trimming were inferred from the DNA. This sample is represented by 75,000 or so clones; roughly 87% of them were singletons. Roughly 5.3% of the sample is held by the ten biggest clonotypes.

This clonotype was sampled from a woman aged 80 or over with active or convalescent COVID-19. The chain is encoded by TRBV7-2 joined to TRBJ1-1; 8 central bases correspond to TRBD1. The source material was peripheral blood. The CDR3 region: CASSLYQGAVTEAFF. The nucleotides read TGTGCCAGCAGCTTATATCAGGGGGCGGTCACTGAAGCTTTCTTT.